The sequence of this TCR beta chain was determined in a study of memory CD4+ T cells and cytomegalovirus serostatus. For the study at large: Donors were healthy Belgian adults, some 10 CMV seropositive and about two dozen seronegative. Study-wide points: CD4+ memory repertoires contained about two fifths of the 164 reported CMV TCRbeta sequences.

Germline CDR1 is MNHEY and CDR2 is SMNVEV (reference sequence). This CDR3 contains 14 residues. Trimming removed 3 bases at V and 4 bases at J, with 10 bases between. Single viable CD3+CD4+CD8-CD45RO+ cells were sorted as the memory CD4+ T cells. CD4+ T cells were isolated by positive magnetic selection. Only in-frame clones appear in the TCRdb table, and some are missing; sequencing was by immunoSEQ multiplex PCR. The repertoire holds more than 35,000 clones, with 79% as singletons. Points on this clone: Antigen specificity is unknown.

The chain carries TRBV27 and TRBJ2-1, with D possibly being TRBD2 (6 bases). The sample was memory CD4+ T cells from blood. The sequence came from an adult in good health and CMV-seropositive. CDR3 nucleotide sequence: TGTGCCAGCAGTTTCCTCCTAGCGTACAATGAGCAGTTCTTC. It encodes CASSFLLAYNEQFF.